The subject of this entry is one TCR beta chain. The antigen is not known. Pooling was applied to second doses at about 4 or about 12 weeks. CDR3 length: 14 residues. V was trimmed by 2 bases and J by 4 bases, leaving 12 bases between them. Looked up from germline, CDR1 is MDHEN and CDR2 is SYDVKM. Sequenced by immunoSEQ multiplex PCR; TCRdb stores in-frame clones only, minus some. This repertoire shows some 130,000 clones, 88% found once; its top ten account for around 5%. This record comes from a study of T cell responses to AZD1222 COVID-19 vaccine. Regarding the study as a whole: A mostly white British donor set with more females was recruited, and clonal diversity was possibly underestimated. Reportedly, nearly half of unique spike TCRs recognized epitopes outside B.1.351/B.1.1.7 mutations. Repertoires were collected only later (after the peak T cell response had occurred).

The chain links TRBV28 to TRBJ2-7, with a tentative D call TRBD2 (7 bases). This TCR was sampled from an adult who received the AZD1222 COVID-19 vaccine. Sequenced here: peripheral blood, sampled 28 days after the second AZD1222 dose. The CDR3 DNA is TGTGCCAGCAGTTTAGAGGGGGGGCGATACGAGCAGTACTTC. Its protein product is CASSLEGGRYEQYF. Together with reference TRBV28 and TRBJ2-7, the CDR3 gives the full variable domain: DVKVTQSSRYLVKRTGEKVFLECVQDMDHENMFWYRQDPGLGLRLIYFSYDVKMKEKGDIPEGYSVSREKKERFSLILESASTNQTSMYLCASSLEGGRYEQYFGPGTRLTVT.